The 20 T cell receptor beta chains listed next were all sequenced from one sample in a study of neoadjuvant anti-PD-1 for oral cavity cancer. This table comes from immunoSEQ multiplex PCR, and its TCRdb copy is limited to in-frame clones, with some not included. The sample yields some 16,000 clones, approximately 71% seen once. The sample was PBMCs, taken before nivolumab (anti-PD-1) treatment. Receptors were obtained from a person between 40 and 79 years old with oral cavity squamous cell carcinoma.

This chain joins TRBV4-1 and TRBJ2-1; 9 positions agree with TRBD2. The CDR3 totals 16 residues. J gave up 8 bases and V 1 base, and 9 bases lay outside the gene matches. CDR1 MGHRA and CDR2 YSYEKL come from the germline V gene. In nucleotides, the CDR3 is TGCGCCAGCAGCCAAGTCCTACTAGCGGGTCTGGATGAGCAGTTCTTC. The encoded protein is CASSQVLLAGLDEQFF.

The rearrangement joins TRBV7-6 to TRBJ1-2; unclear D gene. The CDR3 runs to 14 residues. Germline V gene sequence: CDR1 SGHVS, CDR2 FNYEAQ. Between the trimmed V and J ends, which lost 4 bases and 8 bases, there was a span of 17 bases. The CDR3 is CASSSGSVVGGYTF. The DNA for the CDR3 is TGTGCCAGCAGCTCCGGGAGCGTAGTGGGGGGCTACACCTTC.

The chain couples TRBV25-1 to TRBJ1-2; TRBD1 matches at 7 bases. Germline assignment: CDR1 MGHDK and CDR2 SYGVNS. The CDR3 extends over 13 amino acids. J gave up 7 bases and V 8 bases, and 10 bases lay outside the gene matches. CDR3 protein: CASSSGDRSGYTF. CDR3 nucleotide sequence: TGTGCCAGCTCCTCCGGGGACAGATCTGGCTACACCTTC.

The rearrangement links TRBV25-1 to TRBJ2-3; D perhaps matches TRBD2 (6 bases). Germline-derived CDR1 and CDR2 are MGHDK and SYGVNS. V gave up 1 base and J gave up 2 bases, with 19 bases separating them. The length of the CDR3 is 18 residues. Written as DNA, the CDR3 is TGTGCCAGCAGTGAATGGGCCTTAAAGGCGGGGCCCACAGATACGCAGTATTTT. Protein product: CASSEWALKAGPTDTQYF.

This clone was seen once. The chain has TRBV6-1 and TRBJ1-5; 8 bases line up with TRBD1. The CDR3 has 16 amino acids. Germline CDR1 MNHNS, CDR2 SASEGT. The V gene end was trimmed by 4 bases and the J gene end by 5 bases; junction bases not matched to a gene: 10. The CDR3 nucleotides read TGTGCCAGCAGTGGACTTTGGCAGGGGGCGGATCAGCCCCAGCATTTT. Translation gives CASSGLWQGADQPQHF.

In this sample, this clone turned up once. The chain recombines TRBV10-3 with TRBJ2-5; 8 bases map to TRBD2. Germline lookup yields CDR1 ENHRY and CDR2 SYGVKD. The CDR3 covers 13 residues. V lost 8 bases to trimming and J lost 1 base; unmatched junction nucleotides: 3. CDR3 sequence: CAIAGGLQETQYF. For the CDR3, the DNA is TGTGCCATCGCGGGAGGTCTCCAAGAGACCCAGTACTTC.

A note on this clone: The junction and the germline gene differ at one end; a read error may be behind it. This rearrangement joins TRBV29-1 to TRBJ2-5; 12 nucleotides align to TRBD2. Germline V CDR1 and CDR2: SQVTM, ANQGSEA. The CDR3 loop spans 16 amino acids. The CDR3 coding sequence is TGCAGCGTTGAAGTAGGGACTAGCGGGCACCAAGGGACCCAGTACTTC. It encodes CSVEVGTSGHQGTQYF.

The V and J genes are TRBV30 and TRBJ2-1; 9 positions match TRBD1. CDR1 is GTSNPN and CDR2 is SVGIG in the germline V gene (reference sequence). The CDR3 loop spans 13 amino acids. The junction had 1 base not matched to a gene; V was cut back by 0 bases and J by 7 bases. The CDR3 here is CAWSVGTGNEQFF. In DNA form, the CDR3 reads TGTGCCTGGAGTGTGGGGACAGGGAATGAGCAGTTCTTC.

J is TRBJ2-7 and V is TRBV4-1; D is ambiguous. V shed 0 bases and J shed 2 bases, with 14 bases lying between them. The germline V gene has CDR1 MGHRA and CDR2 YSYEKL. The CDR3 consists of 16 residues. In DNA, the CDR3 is TGCGCCAGCAGCCAAGAGGGTGCGGAGTCCCCCTACGAGCAGTACTTC. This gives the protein CASSQEGAESPYEQYF.

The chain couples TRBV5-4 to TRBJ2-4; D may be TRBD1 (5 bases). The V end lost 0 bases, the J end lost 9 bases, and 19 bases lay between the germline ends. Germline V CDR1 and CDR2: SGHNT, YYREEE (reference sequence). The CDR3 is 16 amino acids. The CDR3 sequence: CASSLGPQDRSGIQYF. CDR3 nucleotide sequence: TGTGCCAGCAGCTTGGGACCACAGGATAGATCTGGCATTCAGTACTTC.

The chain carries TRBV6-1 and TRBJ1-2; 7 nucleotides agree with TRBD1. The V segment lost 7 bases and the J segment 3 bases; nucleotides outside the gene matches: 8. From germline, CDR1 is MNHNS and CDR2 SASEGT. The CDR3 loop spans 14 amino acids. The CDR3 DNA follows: TGTGCCAGCACTGCCGGGACAGACGACTATGGCTACACCTTC. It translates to CASTAGTDDYGYTF.

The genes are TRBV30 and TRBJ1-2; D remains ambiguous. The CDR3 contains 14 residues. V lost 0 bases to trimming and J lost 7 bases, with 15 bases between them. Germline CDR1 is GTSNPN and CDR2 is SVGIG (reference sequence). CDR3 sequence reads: CAWSVQPKVTGYTF. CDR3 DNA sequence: TGTGCCTGGAGTGTACAGCCCAAAGTAACTGGCTACACCTTC. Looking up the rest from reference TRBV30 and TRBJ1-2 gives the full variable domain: SQTIHQWPATLVQPVGSPLSLECTVEGTSNPNLYWYRQAAGRGLQLLFYSVGIGQISSEVPQNLSASRPQDRQFILSSKKLLLSDSGFYLCAWSVQPKVTGYTFGSGTRLTVV.

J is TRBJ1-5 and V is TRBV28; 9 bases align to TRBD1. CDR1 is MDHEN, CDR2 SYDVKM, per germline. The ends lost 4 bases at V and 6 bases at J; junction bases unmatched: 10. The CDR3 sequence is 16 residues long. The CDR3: CASSSNTGGRGQPQHF. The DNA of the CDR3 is TGTGCCAGCAGTTCAAATACAGGGGGCCGGGGTCAGCCCCAGCATTTT.

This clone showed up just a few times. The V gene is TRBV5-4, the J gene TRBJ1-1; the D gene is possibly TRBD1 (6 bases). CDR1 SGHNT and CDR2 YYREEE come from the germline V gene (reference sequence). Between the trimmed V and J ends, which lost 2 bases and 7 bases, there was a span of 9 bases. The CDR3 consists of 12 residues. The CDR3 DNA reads TGTGCCAGCAGCTTACAGGGTATTGAAGCTTTCTTT. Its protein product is CASSLQGIEAFF.

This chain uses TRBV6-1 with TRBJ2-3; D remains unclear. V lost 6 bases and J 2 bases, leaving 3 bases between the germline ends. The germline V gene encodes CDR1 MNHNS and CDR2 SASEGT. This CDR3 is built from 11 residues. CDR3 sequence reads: CASSHTDTQYF. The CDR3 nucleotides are TGTGCCAGCAGCCACACAGATACGCAGTATTTT.

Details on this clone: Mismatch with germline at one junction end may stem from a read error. CDR3 protein: CASTLRGGWTEAFF. The CDR3 nucleotides read TGTGCCAGCACTTTACGGGGTGGATGGACTGAAGCTTTCTTT. The V gene is TRBV28, the J gene TRBJ1-1; D is unclear. Germline V CDR1 and CDR2: MDHEN, SYDVKM. The CDR3 is 14 amino acids.

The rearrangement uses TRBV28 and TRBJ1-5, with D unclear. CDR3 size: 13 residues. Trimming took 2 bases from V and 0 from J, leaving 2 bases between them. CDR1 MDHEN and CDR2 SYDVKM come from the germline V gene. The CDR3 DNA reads TGTGCCAGCAGTTTACCTAGCAATCAGCCCCAGCATTTT. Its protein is CASSLPSNQPQHF.

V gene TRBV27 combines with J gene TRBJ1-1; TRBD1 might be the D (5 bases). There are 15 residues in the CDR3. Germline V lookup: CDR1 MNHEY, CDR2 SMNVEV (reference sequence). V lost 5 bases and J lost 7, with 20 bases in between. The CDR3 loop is CASSTPTRDVREAFF. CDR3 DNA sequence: TGTGCCAGCAGTACCCCTACCAGGGACGTCCGTGAAGCTTTCTTT.

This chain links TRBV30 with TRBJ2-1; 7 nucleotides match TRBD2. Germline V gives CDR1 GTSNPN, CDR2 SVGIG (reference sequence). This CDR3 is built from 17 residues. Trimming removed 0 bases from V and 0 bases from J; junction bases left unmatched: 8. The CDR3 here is CAWSVYPSGSSYNEQFF. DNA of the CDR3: TGTGCCTGGAGTGTATATCCTAGCGGTAGCTCCTACAATGAGCAGTTCTTC.

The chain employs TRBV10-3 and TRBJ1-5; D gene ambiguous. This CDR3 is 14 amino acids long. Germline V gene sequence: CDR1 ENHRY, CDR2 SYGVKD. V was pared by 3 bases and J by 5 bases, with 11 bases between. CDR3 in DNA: TGTGCCATCAGTGATGAGCAGCAACATCAGCCCCAGCATTTT. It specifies CAISDEQQHQPQHF.